This TCR beta chain derives from a study of regulatory T cells in long-lasting Graves disease. This clonotype was detected a few times. The sample's time point: persistent/refractory GD, antithyroid drugs over 5 years with positive TRAb. The TCR library was prepared using RNA isolated from PBMCs. CDR3 regions were amplified by Arm-PCR using iRepertoire HTBI primers to build TCR beta libraries. TCRdb redid the calling of the multiplex PCR reads with MiXCR, one entry per CDR3 protein. The sample has fewer than 550,000 distinct CDR3 sequences; 20% to 25% are singletons. Material: peripheral blood mononuclear cells (PBMCs), obtained when the disease was refractory, from a patient treated with antithyroid drugs. This TCR was recovered from a female donor with Graves disease.

CDR3 nucleotide sequence: TGTGCCAGCAGTTTATCGAGCCAGGGGGCAGGCGAGACCCAGTACTTC. Amino acids: CASSLSSQGAGETQYF. The chain uses TRBV27 and TRBJ2-5; 8 bases align to TRBD1. CDR3 size: 16 residues. V was pared by 0 bases and J by 5 bases, with 8 bases of the junction left unmatched. In germline, CDR1 is MNHEY, CDR2 SMNVEV (reference sequence).